The rows below give T cell receptor beta chains drawn from one sample of a study of graft-versus-host responses after intestinal transplantation. Measured with immunoSEQ multiplex PCR; TCRdb has only the in-frame clones, and not every one. This table holds 150,000 or so clones, around 90% found once. These receptors' targets are unknown. Material: unstimulated CD4+ T cells sorted from spleen or lymph node cells, obtained before intestinal transplant. The receptor source for this set is a human donor who received an intestinal transplant. CDR3s include the opening cysteine and the closing phenylalanine or tryptophan. A D gene is named only where the DNA matches it firmly. Size is omitted from some rows. Given values are once, few, many or a class for expanded clones.

d_call j_call v_call clone_size cdr3_nt cdr3_aa
NA TRBJ2-7 TRBV6-6 once TGTGCCAGCAGTTACTCAGGTCAATACGAGCAGTACTTC CASSYSGQYEQYF
NA TRBJ2-3 TRBV9 NA TGTGCCAGCAGCGTAGGAGGAGGCACGCAGTATTTT CASSVGGGTQYF
NA TRBJ1-6 TRBV6-5 NA TGTGCCAGCAGTTTATCCACCCATGACGGGGATTCACCCCTCCACTTT CASSLSTHDGDSPLHF
TRBD2 TRBJ2-1 TRBV10-2 NA TGCGCCAGCAGTCGTAGCGGGAGGGCCGAGGAGCAGTTCTTC CASSRSGRAEEQFF
NA TRBJ1-5 TRBV11-2 NA TGTGCCAGCAGCTTCGGCATAAATCAGCCCCAGCATTTT CASSFGINQPQHF
NA TRBJ1-4 TRBV6-6 few TGTGCCAGCAGTTACATTGGGGGCAATTTTGAAAAACTGTTTTTT CASSYIGGNFEKLFF
TRBD2 TRBJ2-3 TRBV6-6 NA TGTGCCAGCAGTTCGACTAGCGGGGCAGATACGCAGTATTTT CASSSTSGADTQYF
TRBD1 TRBJ1-2 TRBV5-1 NA TGCGCCAGCAGCTTGGCCGGGACAGGCCAGAACTATGGCTACACCTTC CASSLAGTGQNYGYTF
TRBD1 TRBJ2-7 TRBV18 NA TGTGCCAGCTCACCGGAAAGACAGGGGCTCCACGAGCAGTACTTC CASSPERQGLHEQYF
NA TRBJ2-7 TRBV28 once TGTGCCAGCAGTTTAGCGGGCACCTACGAGCAGTACTTC CASSLAGTYEQYF
TRBD2 TRBJ2-3 TRBV7-9 NA TGTGCCAGCAGCTTCAGGGGACTAGCGGGAGGGCCAAGCACAGATACGCAGTATTTT CASSFRGLAGGPSTDTQYF
TRBD2 TRBJ2-5 TRBV7-2 NA TGTGCCAGCAGCCCTTTTCGGGGGGGTATGGAGACCCAGTACTTC CASSPFRGGMETQYF
TRBD2 TRBJ2-2 TRBV2 NA TGTGCCAGCAGTGAAAGCCTAGCGGGGACCAACACCGGGGAGCTGTTTTTT CASSESLAGTNTGELFF
TRBD1 TRBJ1-1 TRBV11-2 NA TGTGCCAGCAGCTTATCAGGGGGCACTGAAGCTTTCTTT CASSLSGGTEAFF
TRBD1 TRBJ1-2 TRBV10-1 once TGCGCCAGCAGGGTGAGGGGGACAGGGGTCTATGGCTACACCTTC CASRVRGTGVYGYTF
NA TRBJ1-1 TRBV7-9 NA TGTGCCAGCAGCGTGTGGGAGCTCAGGGTTACTGAAGCTTTCTTT CASSVWELRVTEAFF
NA TRBJ1-2 TRBV5-4 NA TGTGCCAGCAGCGTGATGACAGCAACTAACTATGGCTACACCTTC CASSVMTATNYGYTF
TRBD2 TRBJ2-3 TRBV7-6 NA TGTGCCAGCAGCTTAGGGGCTAGCGGGAGTGGAGATACGCAGTATTTT CASSLGASGSGDTQYF
TRBD2 TRBJ2-3 TRBV5-1 NA TGCGCCAGCAGCTTAGAAGGACTAGCAGTTAGCACAGATACGCAGTATTTT CASSLEGLAVSTDTQYF
TRBD2 TRBJ2-1 TRBV27 once TGTGCCAGCAGTTTAGGACTAGCGGGAGGGAGCAATGAGCAGTTCTTC CASSLGLAGGSNEQFF
TRBD2 TRBJ2-1 TRBV4-1 NA TGCGCCAGCAGCTGGTGGACTAGCGGGACAAACAATGAGCAGTTCTTC CASSWWTSGTNNEQFF
NA TRBJ1-4 TRBV7-7 NA TGTGCTAGCAGCTTAGGTGTCGCAGGTGAAAAACTGTTTTTT CASSLGVAGEKLFF
TRBD2 TRBJ2-1 TRBV7-8 NA TGTGCCAGCAGCTTGTTCGGCGGGGGTAGTGAGCAGTTCTTC CASSLFGGGSEQFF
NA TRBJ2-7 TRBV5-4 NA TGTGCCAGCAGCTTGCGAGGGAGTCCCTACGAGCAGTACTTC CASSLRGSPYEQYF
NA TRBJ1-3 TRBV6-5 NA TGTGCCAGCAGTGTAACAGGGTCCGGAAACACCATATATTTT CASSVTGSGNTIYF
NA TRBJ1-2 TRBV5-1 NA TGCGCCAGCAGCATCGAAACAACAGGGTTTTATGGCTACACCTTC CASSIETTGFYGYTF
TRBD2 TRBJ2-1 TRBV13 NA TGTGCCAGCAGTCATAAGGGGGGCCGGGGTAGCGGGACCCCTAGGCAGTTCTTC CASSHKGGRGSGTPRQFF
NA TRBJ2-3 TRBV27 NA TGTGCCAGCAGTTTTAGGAGTTTGGAGCTTGGGACAGATACGCAGTATTTT CASSFRSLELGTDTQYF
TRBD1 TRBJ1-6 TRBV27 NA TGTGCCAGCAGTTTCGACAGGGATAATTCACCCCTCCACTTT CASSFDRDNSPLHF
NA TRBJ1-3 TRBV6-1 few TGTGCCAGCACCCTAACCCGCTCTGGAAACACCATATATTTT CASTLTRSGNTIYF
TRBD1 TRBJ1-5 TRBV27 NA TGTGCCAGCAGTTCAATGACAGGGATAGGACAGCCCCAGCATTTT CASSSMTGIGQPQHF
NA TRBJ2-3 TRBV29-1 NA TGCAGTTCCTCGGGCGGGAAGTCGGGCACAGATACGCAGTATTTT CSSSGGKSGTDTQYF
TRBD2 TRBJ2-2 TRBV7-2 NA TGTGCCAGCAGCTATGGGACTAGCGGGAACACCGGGGAGCTGTTTTTT CASSYGTSGNTGELFF
NA TRBJ2-7 TRBV27 NA TGTGCCAGCAGTTCCTCCTGGACAGATAGCTCCTACGAGCAGTACTTC CASSSSWTDSSYEQYF
TRBD2 TRBJ2-3 TRBV6-6 NA TGTGCCAGCAGTCCCCTAGCGGGAGGCACAGATACGCAGTATTTT CASSPLAGGTDTQYF
TRBD2 TRBJ2-7 TRBV5-1 once TGCGCCAGCAGCTTGGGGGGACTAAGCGATACTTCCTACGAGCAGTACTTC CASSLGGLSDTSYEQYF
NA TRBJ1-3 TRBV15 NA TGTGCCACCAGCAGAGATAAGGCAGGCGTCGGAAACACCATATATTTT CATSRDKAGVGNTIYF
TRBD2 TRBJ2-1 TRBV7-9 NA TGTGCCAGCAGCTTAGCGGTTGGTCTAGCGGGAGCGGGTTACAATGAGCAGTTCTTC CASSLAVGLAGAGYNEQFF
NA TRBJ2-2 TRBV27 NA TGTGCCAGCAGTACAGTAGGGAATGGGGCCGGGGAGCTGTTTTTT CASSTVGNGAGELFF
TRBD2 TRBJ2-1 TRBV6-1 once TGTGCCAGCAGGATAGCGGGAGTCGGCTACAATGAGCAGTTCTTC CASRIAGVGYNEQFF
NA TRBJ2-1 TRBV28 NA TGTGCCAGCAGTTTGGGCACCTCCTACAATGAGCAGTTCTTC CASSLGTSYNEQFF
NA TRBJ2-7 TRBV5-1 NA TGCGCCAGCAGCTTGGAGGGGATTCCCTACGAGCAGTACTTC CASSLEGIPYEQYF
NA TRBJ2-7 TRBV5-1 NA TGCGCCAGCAGCTTGATTAGTACCTACGAGCAGTACTTC CASSLISTYEQYF
NA TRBJ2-3 TRBV6-1 NA TGTGCCAGCAGTGAAGAGCGCACAGATACGCAGTATTTT CASSEERTDTQYF
NA TRBJ2-7 TRBV5-1 NA TGCGCCAGCAGCCCGACGGGGACGAGCTGGGAGCAGTACTTC CASSPTGTSWEQYF
NA TRBJ1-3 TRBV11-3 NA TGTGCCAGCAGCTTAGGGGTTACGAACTCTGGAAACACCATATATTTT CASSLGVTNSGNTIYF
NA TRBJ2-7 TRBV19 NA TGTGCCAGTAGTCATCGGACAGCCCTCTCCTACGAGCAGTACTTC CASSHRTALSYEQYF
TRBD2 TRBJ2-2 TRBV19 NA TGTGCCAGTAGTATAGGTTGGGTAGCGGGACCACCTTCATCCCCCACCGGGGAGCTGTTTTTT CASSIGWVAGPPSSPTGELFF
NA TRBJ1-1 TRBV25-1 NA TGTGCCAGCAGTGTGACAGGGAACACTGAAGCTTTCTTT CASSVTGNTEAFF
NA TRBJ2-5 TRBV11-2 few TGTGCCAGCAGCCCCCTTGGGGCAGGGAAGCAAGAGACCCAGTACTTC CASSPLGAGKQETQYF
NA TRBJ2-2 TRBV25-1 NA TGTGCCAGCAGTGAATACAGGGGAGACACCGGGGAGCTGTTTTTT CASSEYRGDTGELFF
TRBD2 TRBJ2-7 TRBV9 NA TGTGCCAGCAGCGTACTTAGCGGGAGAAGGGAGAGGAGCTCCTACGAGCAGTACTTC CASSVLSGRRERSSYEQYF
NA TRBJ2-7 TRBV14 NA TGTGCCAGCAGCCAAATGAGAGGTTTCAACGGGCAGTACTTC CASSQMRGFNGQYF
NA TRBJ2-2 TRBV2 once TGTGCCAGCAAGTACACCGGGGAGCTGTTTTTT CASKYTGELFF
NA TRBJ1-6 TRBV7-7 NA TGTGCTAGCAGCTTACCAGGGAAGAATTCACCCCTCCACTTT CASSLPGKNSPLHF